This is a list of T cell receptor beta chains from one sample in a study of cytomegalovirus exposure and HLA in healthy donors. TCRdb keeps only in-frame clones here, not all; method: immunoSEQ multiplex PCR. This table holds about 130,000 clones. Sequencing used PBMCs. These receptors all stem from a man aged 25 to 40 in good health and CMV-seronegative. CDR3s include the opening cysteine and the closing phenylalanine or tryptophan. A D gene is named only where the DNA matches it firmly.

J gene | V gene | D gene | CDR3 DNA | CDR3 protein
TRBJ2-5 | TRBV12-5 | TRBD1 | TGTGCTAGTGGTTCATCAGGGGGCACAGAGACCCAGTACTTC | CASGSSGGTETQYF
TRBJ2-5 | TRBV6-6 | NA | TGTGCCAGCAGTTACGGACACAAACGGACAGAGACCCAGTACTTC | CASSYGHKRTETQYF
TRBJ2-2 | TRBV7-9 | NA | TGTGCCAGCAGCTTACTCCCGAACACCGGGGAGCTGTTTTTT | CASSLLPNTGELFF
TRBJ2-3 | TRBV29-1 | NA | TGCAGCGTCGGAGCGACAGGTAACACAGATACGCAGTATTTT | CSVGATGNTDTQYF
TRBJ2-1 | TRBV7-2 | NA | TGTGCCAGCAGCTTTTCTGCGAGTGAGCAGTTCTTC | CASSFSASEQFF
TRBJ1-2 | TRBV9 | NA | TGTGCCAGCAGCGCCTCGTCGAGGGTTTGGGGCTACACCTTC | CASSASSRVWGYTF
TRBJ2-2 | TRBV28 | TRBD2 | TGTGCCAGCAGGCTCGACAGGGAGATAGCGGGAGGAACCGGGGAGCTGTTTTTT | CASRLDREIAGGTGELFF
TRBJ1-1 | TRBV27 | NA | TGTGCCAGCAGGCCAACCAATTTGGGAGTGGGAACTGAAGCTTTCTTT | CASRPTNLGVGTEAFF
TRBJ2-1 | TRBV28 | TRBD2 | TGTGCCAGCAGTTTAGGTGGCGGGAGGTTGAGCGAGCAGTTCTTC | CASSLGGGRLSEQFF
TRBJ1-1 | TRBV5-1 | NA | TGCGCCAGCAGCTTGCGGGAGATGAACACTGAAGCTTTCTTT | CASSLREMNTEAFF
TRBJ2-1 | TRBV2 | NA | TGTGCCAGCAGTAAGCTCATAAGCTCCTACAATGAGCAGTTCTTC | CASSKLISSYNEQFF
TRBJ2-1 | TRBV19 | TRBD1 | TGTGCCAGTAAGGGGACAGGTTTTGACAATGAGCAGTTCTTC | CASKGTGFDNEQFF
TRBJ2-3 | TRBV10-3 | NA | TGTGCCATCAGTCTCTCGGGGACAGATACGCAGTATTTT | CAISLSGTDTQYF
TRBJ2-2 | TRBV6-4 | TRBD2 | TGTGCCAGCAGTCGTGGGGGGACTAGCGGAACCACCGGGGAGCTGTTTTTT | CASSRGGTSGTTGELFF
TRBJ2-3 | TRBV27 | TRBD2 | TGTGCCAGCAGGATACATCCTTTAGCGGGAACAGATACGCAGTATTTT | CASRIHPLAGTDTQYF
TRBJ2-2 | TRBV18 | NA | TGTGCCAGCTCACCACCGTTCGGGTCGTCCAACACCGGGGAGCTGTTTTTT | CASSPPFGSSNTGELFF
TRBJ2-1 | TRBV2 | TRBD2 | TGTGCCAGCAGTGAGAGACTAGCGGGAGAGGATGAGCAGTTCTTC | CASSERLAGEDEQFF
TRBJ1-3 | TRBV25-1 | NA | TGTGCCAGCAGTGATCCTCCCTCTGGAAACACCATATATTTT | CASSDPPSGNTIYF
TRBJ2-3 | TRBV4-2 | TRBD2 | TGTGCCAGCAGCCCGTCCGGGACTAGCGGGAGCGATACGCAGTATTTT | CASSPSGTSGSDTQYF
TRBJ2-1 | TRBV19 | TRBD2 | TGTGCCAGTAGTCGGACTAGCGGGAGTGGTTACAATGAGCAGTTCTTC | CASSRTSGSGYNEQFF
TRBJ2-7 | TRBV6-6 | TRBD1 | TGTGCCAGCAGTTACCGGGACAGGGGGAGTGAGAATTACTTC | CASSYRDRGSENYF
TRBJ2-1 | TRBV14 | NA | TGTGCCAGCAGCCAAGTCCCACGGAATGAGCAGTTCTTC | CASSQVPRNEQFF
TRBJ1-1 | TRBV6-6 | TRBD1 | TGTGCCAGCAGTTCCCAGGGGGAGACTGAAGCTTTCTTT | CASSSQGETEAFF
TRBJ2-1 | TRBV6-1 | NA | TGTGCCAGCAGCCCCGGGGGGGGGACAGGGAAGCAGTTCTTC | CASSPGGGTGKQFF
TRBJ1-3 | TRBV7-9 | NA | TGTGCCAGCAGCTTAGGTCCAAACGGCTCTGGAAACACCATATATTTT | CASSLGPNGSGNTIYF
TRBJ2-3 | TRBV7-9 | TRBD1 | TGTGCCAGCAGCTTAGAGGCAGGGGGCGCAGATACGCAGTATTTT | CASSLEAGGADTQYF